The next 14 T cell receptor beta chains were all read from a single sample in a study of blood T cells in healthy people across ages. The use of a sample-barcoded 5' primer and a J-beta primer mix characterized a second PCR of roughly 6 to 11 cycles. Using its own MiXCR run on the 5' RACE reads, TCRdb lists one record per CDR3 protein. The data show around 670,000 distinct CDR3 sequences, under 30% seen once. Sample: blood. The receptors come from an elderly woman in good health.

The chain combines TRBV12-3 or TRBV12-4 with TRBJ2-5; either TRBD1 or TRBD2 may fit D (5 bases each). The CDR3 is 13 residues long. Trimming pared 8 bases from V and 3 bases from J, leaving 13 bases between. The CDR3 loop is CASGSRGEETQYF. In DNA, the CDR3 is TGTGCCAGCGGTTCCCGGGGCGAAGAGACCCAGTACTTC.

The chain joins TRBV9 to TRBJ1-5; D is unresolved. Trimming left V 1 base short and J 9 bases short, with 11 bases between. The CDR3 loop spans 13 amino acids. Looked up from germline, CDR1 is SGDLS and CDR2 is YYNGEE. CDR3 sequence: CASSVNPSGPQHF. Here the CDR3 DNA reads TGTGCCAGCAGCGTAAACCCAAGCGGGCCCCAGCATTTT.

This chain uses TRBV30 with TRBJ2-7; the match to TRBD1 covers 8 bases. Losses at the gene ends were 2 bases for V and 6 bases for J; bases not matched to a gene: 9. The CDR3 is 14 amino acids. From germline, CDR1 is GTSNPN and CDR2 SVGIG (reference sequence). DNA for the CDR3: TGTGCCTGGAGTCGGGGACAGGAAGGCCTCGAGCAGTACTTC. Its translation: CAWSRGQEGLEQYF.

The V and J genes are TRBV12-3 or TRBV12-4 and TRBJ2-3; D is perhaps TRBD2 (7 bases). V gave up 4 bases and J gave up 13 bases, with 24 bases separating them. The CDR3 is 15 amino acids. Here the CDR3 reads CASSSAGASADVEYF. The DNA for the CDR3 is TGTGCCAGCAGTTCGGCGGGGGCTAGCGCAGATGTGGAGTATTTT.

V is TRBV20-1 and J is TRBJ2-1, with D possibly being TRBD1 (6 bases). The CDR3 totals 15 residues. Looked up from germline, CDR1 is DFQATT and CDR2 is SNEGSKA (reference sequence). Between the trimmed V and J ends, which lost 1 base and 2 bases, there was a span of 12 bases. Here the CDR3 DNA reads TGCAGTGCTAGAGCCGCCGGGACAACCTACAATGAGCAGTTCTTC. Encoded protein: CSARAAGTTYNEQFF.

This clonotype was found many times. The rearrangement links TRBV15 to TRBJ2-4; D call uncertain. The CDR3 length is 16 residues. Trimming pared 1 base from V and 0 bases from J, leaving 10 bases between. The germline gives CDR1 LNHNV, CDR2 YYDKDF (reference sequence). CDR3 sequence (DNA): TGTGCCACCAGCAGAGTCGCTCAGCTAGCCAAAAACATTCAGTACTTC. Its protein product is CATSRVAQLAKNIQYF.

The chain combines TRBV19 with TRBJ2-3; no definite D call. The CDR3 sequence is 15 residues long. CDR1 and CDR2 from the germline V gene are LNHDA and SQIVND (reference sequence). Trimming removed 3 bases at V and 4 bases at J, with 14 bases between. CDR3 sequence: CASSMGGEGSDTQYF. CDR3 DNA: TGTGCCAGTAGTATGGGTGGGGAAGGCTCAGATACGCAGTATTTT.

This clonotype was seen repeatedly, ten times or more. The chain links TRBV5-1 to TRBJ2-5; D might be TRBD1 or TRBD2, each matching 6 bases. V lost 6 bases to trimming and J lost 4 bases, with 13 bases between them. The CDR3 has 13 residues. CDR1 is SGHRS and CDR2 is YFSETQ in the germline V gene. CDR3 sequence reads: CASTKGGRETQYF. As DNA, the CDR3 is TGCGCCAGCACGAAAGGGGGGCGAGAGACCCAGTACTTC.

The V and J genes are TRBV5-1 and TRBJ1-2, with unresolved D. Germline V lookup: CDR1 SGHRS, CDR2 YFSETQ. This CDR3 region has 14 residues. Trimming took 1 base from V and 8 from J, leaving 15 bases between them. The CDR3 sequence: CASSLSSANRGYTF. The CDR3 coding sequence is TGCGCCAGCAGCTTGAGTTCGGCTAATCGGGGCTACACCTTC.

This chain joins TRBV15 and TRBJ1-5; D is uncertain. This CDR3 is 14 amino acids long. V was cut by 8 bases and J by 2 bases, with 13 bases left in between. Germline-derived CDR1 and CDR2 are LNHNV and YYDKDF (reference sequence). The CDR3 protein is CATGARGGNQPQHF. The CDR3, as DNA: TGTGCCACCGGAGCCCGGGGTGGCAATCAGCCCCAGCATTTT.

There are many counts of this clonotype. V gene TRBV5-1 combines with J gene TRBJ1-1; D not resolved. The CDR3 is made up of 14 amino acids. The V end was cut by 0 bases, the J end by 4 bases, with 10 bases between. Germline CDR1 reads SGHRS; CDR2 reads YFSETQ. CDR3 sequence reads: CASSLAEGSTEAFF. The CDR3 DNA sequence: TGCGCCAGCAGCTTGGCGGAGGGATCCACTGAAGCTTTCTTT.

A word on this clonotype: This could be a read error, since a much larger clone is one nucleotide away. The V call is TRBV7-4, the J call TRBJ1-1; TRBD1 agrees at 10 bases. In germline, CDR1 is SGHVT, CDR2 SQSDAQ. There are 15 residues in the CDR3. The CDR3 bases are TGTGCCGGCAGCTTAGGGTCTGGGACAGGGGACGAAGCTTTCTTT. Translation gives CAGSLGSGTGDEAFF.

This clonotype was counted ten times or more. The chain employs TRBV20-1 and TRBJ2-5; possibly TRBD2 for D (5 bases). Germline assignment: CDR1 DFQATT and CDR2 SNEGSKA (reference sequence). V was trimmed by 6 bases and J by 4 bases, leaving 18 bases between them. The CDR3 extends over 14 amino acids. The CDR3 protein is CSAEDGRTGETQYF. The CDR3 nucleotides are TGCAGTGCGGAGGATGGGCGCACGGGAGAGACCCAGTACTTC.

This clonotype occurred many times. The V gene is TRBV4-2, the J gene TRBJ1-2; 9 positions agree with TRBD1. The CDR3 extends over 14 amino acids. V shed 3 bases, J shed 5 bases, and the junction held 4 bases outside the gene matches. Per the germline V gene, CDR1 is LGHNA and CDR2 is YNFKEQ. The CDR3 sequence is CASSQSQGAYGYTF. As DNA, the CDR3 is TGTGCCAGCAGCCAGTCACAGGGGGCTTATGGCTACACCTTC.